The 31 T cell receptor beta chains presented below share a single source sample, sequenced in a study of T-cell reconstitution after alpha-beta-depleted transplantation in children. General study results and limits: Newly produced T cells mostly accounted for T-cell counts and diversity one year post-transplant.

Their antigens are not known. As it was prepared, the TCRbeta library received unique molecular identifiers. Each CDR3 protein is one row after TCRdb ran MiXCR on the PCR reads. The profile shows about 300,000 distinct CDR3 sequences, about 7.3% of them singletons. The input for sequencing was peripheral blood, taken 360 days after TCRalphabeta/CD19-depleted stem cell transplant. The source of these receptors is a female patient aged 2-9 years who had a stem cell transplant for Fanconi anemia, so the T cells may come from the graft donor.

Many counts were recorded for this clonotype. The chain has TRBV12-3 or TRBV12-4 and TRBJ2-3; perhaps D is TRBD1 or TRBD2 (5 bases each). The CDR3 covers 15 residues. The V end was cut by 7 bases, the J end by 1 base, with 15 bases between. The DNA for the CDR3 is TGTGCCAGCACCCGTAGGCTGGGGGGCACAGATACGCAGTATTTT. Residues: CASTRRLGGTDTQYF.

The sample holds many counts of this clonotype. The V gene is TRBV7-9, the J gene TRBJ2-5; D call uncertain. The CDR3 spans 12 residues. V dropped 2 bases and J dropped 3 bases, with 4 bases sitting between them. Germline V lookup: CDR1 SEHNR, CDR2 FQNEAQ (reference sequence). The CDR3 reads CASSLYEETQYF. The CDR3 DNA sequence: TGTGCCAGCAGCTTATATGAAGAGACCCAGTACTTC.

This chain joins TRBV5-1 and TRBJ1-3, with D hard to call. This CDR3 region has 15 residues. V was pared by 2 bases and J by 0 bases, with 9 bases between. CDR1 and CDR2 (germline): SGHRS, YFSETQ. CDR3 in DNA: TGCGCCAGCAGCTTAACAATCAGCTCTGGAAACACCATATATTTT. This encodes CASSLTISSGNTIYF.

This clonotype was detected only a few times. The CDR3 loop is CASSDQPGQNYYNEQFF. DNA for the CDR3: TGTGCCAGCAGCGATCAACCGGGACAGAATTACTACAATGAGCAGTTCTTC. The gene calls are TRBV3-1 and TRBJ2-1, with 7 bases lining up with TRBD1. From germline, CDR1 is LGHDT and CDR2 YNNKEL (reference sequence). V shed 5 bases and J 3 bases; nucleotides not matched to a gene: 13. This CDR3 contains 17 residues.

This clonotype was seen a handful of times. The chain combines TRBV20-1 with TRBJ1-2; 8 bases agree with TRBD1. Unmatched junction bases numbered 7, after V lost 7 bases and J lost 3 bases. CDR1 and CDR2 from the germline V gene are DFQATT and SNEGSKA (reference sequence). CDR3 length: 13 amino acids. CDR3 in amino acids: CSVLGQGDYGYTF. DNA for the CDR3: TGCAGTGTCCTAGGACAGGGAGACTATGGCTACACCTTC.

This clonotype was seen more than once but under ten times. The gene calls are TRBV20-1 and TRBJ1-6; 8 bases fit TRBD1. CDR1 is DFQATT, CDR2 SNEGSKA, per germline (reference sequence). There are 16 residues in the CDR3. With V trimmed by 2 bases and J by 0 bases, 3 bases remained unmatched. The CDR3 DNA reads as TGCAGTGCTAGACGACAGGGGAGCTCCTATAATTCACCCCTCCACTTT. Protein product: CSARRQGSSYNSPLHF.

The chain employs TRBV3-1 and TRBJ2-4, with TRBD2 as a possible D gene (5 bases). The CDR3 consists of 15 residues. Trimming cost V 1 base and J 8 bases, with 15 bases left between them. From germline, CDR1 is LGHDT and CDR2 YNNKEL (reference sequence). The CDR3 reads CASSQASGLTDIQYF. For the CDR3, the DNA is TGTGCCAGCAGCCAAGCCTCCGGACTGACTGACATTCAGTACTTC. Full variable domain (rest looked up from reference TRBV3-1 and TRBJ2-4): DTAVSQTPKYLVTQMGNDKSIKCEQNLGHDTMYWYKQDSKKFLKIMFSYNNKELIINETVPNRFSPKSPDKAHLNLHINSLELGDSAVYFCASSQASGLTDIQYFGAGTRLSVL.

The chain combines TRBV7-8 with TRBJ2-7; 12 bases align to TRBD1. Trimming at V came to 2 bases and at J to 7 bases, leaving 9 bases not matched to a gene. Germline V gene data show CDR1 as SGHVS and CDR2 as FQNEAQ. The length of the CDR3 is 16 residues. The CDR3 is CASSLRAGQGAREQYF. The CDR3 region has the DNA TGTGCCAGCAGCTTAAGAGCGGGACAGGGGGCAAGGGAGCAGTACTTC.

This clonotype was counted ten times or more. The chain links TRBV7-9 to TRBJ2-3; D gene ambiguous. This CDR3 is 12 amino acids long. The germline V and J ends were trimmed by 8 bases and 3 bases, with 9 bases remaining between them. Germline V CDR1 and CDR2: SEHNR, FQNEAQ (reference sequence). The CDR3 nucleotides are TGTGCCAGCGCCATCAGGACAGATACGCAGTATTTT. Residues: CASAIRTDTQYF.

The chain carries TRBV3-1 and TRBJ1-2; 11 bases are a match to TRBD1. There are 17 residues in the CDR3. J gave up 4 bases and V 1 base, and 8 bases lay outside the gene matches. CDR1 is LGHDT and CDR2 is YNNKEL in the germline V gene (reference sequence). This CDR3 reads CASSQVPGQGDAYGYTF. DNA of the CDR3: TGTGCCAGCAGCCAAGTACCGGGACAGGGGGACGCCTATGGCTACACCTTC.

This clonotype was observed at least ten times. J is TRBJ2-3 and V is TRBV4-1, with a weak D call TRBD2 (6 bases). Per germline, CDR1 MGHRA and CDR2 YSYEKL. V was shortened by 5 bases and J by 2 bases, with 14 bases between the two germline ends. This CDR3 spans 15 amino acids. The CDR3: CASSYGTRDTDTQYF. The CDR3 DNA reads TGCGCCAGCAGCTACGGGACTCGCGACACAGATACGCAGTATTTT.

Many counts were recorded for this clonotype. The rearrangement links TRBV20-1 to TRBJ1-4; D call uncertain. Per the germline V gene, CDR1 is DFQATT and CDR2 is SNEGSKA (reference sequence). This CDR3 is built from 10 residues. Trimming took 6 bases from V and 6 from J, leaving 5 bases between them. In DNA, the CDR3 is TGCAGTGCAAGGCATGAAAAACTGTTTTTT. Protein: CSARHEKLFF.

In this sample, this clonotype turned up a few times. The chain links TRBV7-2 to TRBJ1-1; TRBD1 matches at 8 bases. Germline V gene data show CDR1 as SGHTA and CDR2 as FQGNSA. The CDR3 is 14 residues long. V was clipped by 6 bases and J by 6 bases; unmatched bases: 9. The CDR3 coding sequence is TGTGCCAGCAGTAGCAGCAGGGGGCTGTCTGAAGCTTTCTTT. Translated: CASSSSRGLSEAFF. Using reference TRBV7-2 and TRBJ1-1 for the parts outside the CDR3, the full variable domain is GAGVSQSPSNKVTEKGKDVELRCDPISGHTALYWYRQSLGQGLEFLIYFQGNSAPDKSGLPSDRFSAERTGGSVSTLTIQRTQQEDSAVYLCASSSSRGLSEAFFGQGTRLTVV.

This clonotype showed up many times. V usage is TRBV5-1 and J usage is TRBJ2-1; TRBD1 matches 9 bases. The CDR3 has 13 residues. The germline CDR1 and CDR2 sequences are SGHRS and YFSETQ. The V and J ends lost 6 bases and 3 bases, in that order; junction bases with no gene match: 1. Here the CDR3 reads CASTGQGYNEQFF. CDR3 nucleotides: TGCGCCAGCACGGGACAGGGCTACAATGAGCAGTTCTTC.

This clonotype was found many times. The V call is TRBV25-1, the J call TRBJ1-2; D call uncertain. Germline-derived CDR1 and CDR2 are MGHDK and SYGVNS. V shed 2 bases and J shed 4 bases, with 11 bases lying between them. CDR3 size: 14 residues. This CDR3 is CASSEAGRLYGYTF. The DNA of the CDR3 is TGTGCCAGCAGTGAAGCCGGCCGTCTCTATGGCTACACCTTC.

This clonotype was seen at least ten times. The chain links TRBV21-1 to TRBJ2-7; no DNA check was done on the table's D call, TRBD2. TRBV21-1 is flagged as a pseudogene. The CDR3 is 13 amino acids. CDR3 coding DNA: TGTGCCAGCAGCCCGGGACTAGCGCACGAGCAGTACTTC. Translation: CASSPGLAHEQYF.

In its sample, this clonotype was seen many times. This chain uses TRBV5-6 with TRBJ2-1; a possible D gene is TRBD1 (5 bases). The germline gives CDR1 SGHDT, CDR2 YYEEEE. This CDR3 spans 12 amino acids. Trimming removed 2 bases at V and 8 bases at J, with 8 bases between. The CDR3 nucleotides are TGTGCCAGCAGCTTAAGGGGTTATGAGCAGTTCTTC. Protein sequence: CASSLRGYEQFF. The full variable domain, its missing parts supplied by reference TRBV5-6 and TRBJ2-1, is DAGVTQSPTHLIKTRGQQVTLRCSPKSGHDTVSWYQQALGQGPQFIFQYYEEEERQRGNFPDRFSGHQFPNYSSELNVNALLLGDSALYLCASSLRGYEQFFGPGTRLTVL.

This clonotype appeared a few times. The chain carries TRBV6-1 and TRBJ1-5; the D is unclear. Germline CDR1 and CDR2: MNHNS and SASEGT. V was clipped by 6 bases and J by 0 bases, with 3 bases between them. This CDR3 spans 12 amino acids. The CDR3 coding sequence is TGTGCCAGCAGAGTTAGCAATCAGCCCCAGCATTTT. It yields the protein CASRVSNQPQHF.

The gene calls are TRBV24-1 and TRBJ2-2; D tentatively reads TRBD1 or TRBD2 (5 bases each). The germline V and J ends were trimmed by 4 bases and 10 bases, with 12 bases remaining between them. From germline, CDR1 is KGHDR and CDR2 SFDVKD. There are 13 residues in the CDR3. DNA of the CDR3: TGTGCCACCAGTGAGGGGGTGCCCTTGGAGCTGTTTTTT. This sequence encodes CATSEGVPLELFF.

There are many counts of this clonotype. V and J are TRBV5-1 and TRBJ1-1, with 7 positions matching TRBD1. The trim removed 4 bases at V and 1 base at J, leaving 7 bases unmatched. This CDR3 is built from 15 residues. The germline V gene has CDR1 SGHRS and CDR2 YFSETQ. DNA for the CDR3: TGCGCCAGCAGCCGGGAGGGGACAGCGAACACTGAAGCTTTCTTT. Its protein is CASSREGTANTEAFF.

The table lists this clonotype with many counts. The chain uses TRBV5-1 and TRBJ2-1; 10 nucleotides match TRBD2. Germline values: CDR1 SGHRS, CDR2 YFSETQ. J lost 8 bases, V lost 2 bases, and 4 bases had no gene match. This CDR3 has 14 amino acids. The DNA for the CDR3 is TGCGCCAGCAGCTTAACTAGCGGGGCGGATGAGCAGTTCTTC. It is translated as CASSLTSGADEQFF.

The sample holds many counts of this clonotype. The chain couples TRBV28 to TRBJ2-7, with D possibly TRBD1 on 6 matching bases. The CDR3 runs 14 residues. The V gene's germline CDR1 is MDHEN and CDR2 SYDVKM. Trimming pared 4 bases from V and 2 bases from J, leaving 12 bases between. The CDR3 nucleotides are TGTGCCAGCAGTTCACAGGGCAAGGCCTACGAGCAGTACTTC. It is translated as CASSSQGKAYEQYF.

There are many counts of this clonotype. This sequence joins TRBV6-5 and TRBJ2-7; 7 positions match TRBD1. The V gene's germline CDR1 is MNHEY and CDR2 SVGAGI. With V trimmed by 2 bases and J by 5 bases, 6 bases remained unmatched. This CDR3 comprises 14 residues. This chain's CDR3 is CASSYTGEIDEQYF. CDR3 nucleotide sequence: TGTGCCAGCAGTTACACAGGGGAGATCGACGAGCAGTACTTC.

In this sample, this clonotype turned up many times. The chain joins TRBV12-3 or TRBV12-4 to TRBJ1-5, with 7 bases aligning to TRBD1. The trim removed 7 bases at V and 7 bases at J, leaving 7 bases unmatched. This CDR3 is built from 13 residues. This CDR3 reads CASKGQPSQPQHF. CDR3 coding DNA: TGTGCCAGCAAGGGACAGCCTTCCCAGCCCCAGCATTTT.

The rearrangement joins TRBV28 to TRBJ2-7, with 10 positions matching TRBD1. This CDR3 comprises 13 residues. V lost 5 bases, J lost 8 bases, and 6 bases stayed unmatched. Germline V gene sequence: CDR1 MDHEN, CDR2 SYDVKM. Here the CDR3 reads CASSAGQGIKQYF. The CDR3 coding sequence is TGTGCCAGCAGTGCGGGACAGGGGATAAAGCAGTACTTC.

This clonotype was seen ten or more times. V is TRBV6-1 and J is TRBJ2-7, with D possibly TRBD1 on 5 matching bases. This CDR3 has 13 amino acids. The germline gives CDR1 MNHNS, CDR2 SASEGT. The V gene lost 4 bases and the J gene lost 2 bases, with 9 bases spanning the gap. The chain's CDR3 is CASSGRVTYEQYF. As DNA, the CDR3 is TGTGCCAGCAGTGGCAGGGTTACCTACGAGCAGTACTTC.

The V gene is TRBV19, the J gene TRBJ2-2, with D perhaps TRBD1 (6 bases). The CDR3 consists of 15 residues. V was pared by 6 bases and J by 0 bases, with 11 bases between. Germline loops: CDR1 LNHDA, CDR2 SQIVND (reference sequence). The DNA for the CDR3 is TGTGCCAGTAGAGAGACAGGTCCGAACACCGGGGAGCTGTTTTTT. Protein sequence: CASRETGPNTGELFF.

This clonotype showed up many times. The genes are TRBV7-2 and TRBJ2-7; D might be TRBD2 (6 bases). This CDR3 comprises 13 residues. Trimming removed 4 bases from V and 3 bases from J, with 10 bases in between. Per the germline V gene, CDR1 is SGHTA and CDR2 is FQGNSA. CDR3 sequence: CASSYSGLYEQYF. CDR3 nucleotides: TGTGCCAGCAGCTACAGCGGGCTCTACGAGCAGTACTTC. Full variable domain (missing parts from reference TRBV7-2 and TRBJ2-7): GAGVSQSPSNKVTEKGKDVELRCDPISGHTALYWYRQSLGQGLEFLIYFQGNSAPDKSGLPSDRFSAERTGGSVSTLTIQRTQQEDSAVYLCASSYSGLYEQYFGPGTRLTVT.

This clonotype was counted ten times or more. The chain couples TRBV12-3 or TRBV12-4 to TRBJ1-3; D not resolved. The CDR3 consists of 12 residues. V gave up 4 bases and J gave up 2 bases, with 3 bases separating them. The CDR3 protein is CASSWTGNTIYF. The CDR3 DNA is TGTGCCAGCAGTTGGACTGGAAACACCATATATTTT.

J is TRBJ1-2 and V is TRBV5-1; a weak D match, TRBD1 (6 bases). The V end was cut by 5 bases, the J end by 2 bases, with 10 bases between. Germline CDR1 is SGHRS and CDR2 is YFSETQ. CDR3 length: 13 amino acids. The chain's CDR3 is CASRTGQNYGYTF. CDR3 bases: TGCGCCAGCAGAACAGGACAGAACTATGGCTACACCTTC.

J is TRBJ2-7 and V is TRBV4-2; 7 bases line up with TRBD2. CDR1 and CDR2 (germline): LGHNA, YNFKEQ. The CDR3 runs 13 residues. V gave up 8 bases and J gave up 5 bases; unmatched junction bases: 9. The CDR3 sequence: CASGPGSGDEQYF. In nucleotides, the CDR3 is TGTGCCAGCGGCCCCGGGAGCGGGGACGAGCAGTACTTC.